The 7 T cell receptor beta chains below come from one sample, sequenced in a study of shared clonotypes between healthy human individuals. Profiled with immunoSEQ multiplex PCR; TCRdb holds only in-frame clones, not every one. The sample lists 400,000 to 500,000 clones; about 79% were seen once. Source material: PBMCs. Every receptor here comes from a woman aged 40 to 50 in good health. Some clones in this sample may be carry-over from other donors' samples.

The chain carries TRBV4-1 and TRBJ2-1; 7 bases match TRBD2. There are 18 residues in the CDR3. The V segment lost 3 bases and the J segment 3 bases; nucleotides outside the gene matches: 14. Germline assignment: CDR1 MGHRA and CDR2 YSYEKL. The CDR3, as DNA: TGCGCCAGCAGCCACCCCCGGGGGGAGAGGGCCTACTACAATGAGCAGTTCTTC. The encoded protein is CASSHPRGERAYYNEQFF.

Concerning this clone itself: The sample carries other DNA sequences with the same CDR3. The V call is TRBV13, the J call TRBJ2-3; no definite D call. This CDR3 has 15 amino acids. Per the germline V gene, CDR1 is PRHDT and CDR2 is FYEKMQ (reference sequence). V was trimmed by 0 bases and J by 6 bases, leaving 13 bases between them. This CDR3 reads CASSLGSGVQDTQYF. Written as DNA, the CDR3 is TGTGCCAGCAGCTTAGGGTCCGGTGTGCAGGATACGCAGTATTTT.

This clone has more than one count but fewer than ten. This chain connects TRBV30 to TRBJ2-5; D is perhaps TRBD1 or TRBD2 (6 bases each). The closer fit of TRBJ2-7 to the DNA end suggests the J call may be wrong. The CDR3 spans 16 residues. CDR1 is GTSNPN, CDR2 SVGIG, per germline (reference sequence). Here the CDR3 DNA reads TGTGCCTGGAGGAGAGGGCTGGGCGGAGGGGGCTACGAGCAGTACTTC. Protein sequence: CAWRRGLGGGGYEQYF.

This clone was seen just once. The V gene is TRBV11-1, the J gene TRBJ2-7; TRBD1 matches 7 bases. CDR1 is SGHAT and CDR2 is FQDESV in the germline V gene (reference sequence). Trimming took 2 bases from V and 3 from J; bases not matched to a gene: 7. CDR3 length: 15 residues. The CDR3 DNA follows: TGTGCCAGCAGCTTACACCCGGGACAGTACTACGAGCAGTACTTC. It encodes CASSLHPGQYYEQYF.

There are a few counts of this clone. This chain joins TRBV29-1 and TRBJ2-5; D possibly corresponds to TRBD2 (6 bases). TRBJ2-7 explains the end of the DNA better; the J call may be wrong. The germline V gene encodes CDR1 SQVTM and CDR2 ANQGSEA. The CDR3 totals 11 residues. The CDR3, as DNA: TGCAGCCACGGGGCGGGAAACGAGCAGTACTTC. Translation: CSHGAGNEQYF.

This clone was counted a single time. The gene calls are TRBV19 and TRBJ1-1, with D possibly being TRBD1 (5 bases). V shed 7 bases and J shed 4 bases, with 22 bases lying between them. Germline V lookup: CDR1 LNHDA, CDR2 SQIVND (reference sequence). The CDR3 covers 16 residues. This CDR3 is CASTIFPGGTATEAFF. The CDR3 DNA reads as TGTGCCAGTACCATATTTCCGGGAGGGACGGCCACTGAAGCTTTCTTT.

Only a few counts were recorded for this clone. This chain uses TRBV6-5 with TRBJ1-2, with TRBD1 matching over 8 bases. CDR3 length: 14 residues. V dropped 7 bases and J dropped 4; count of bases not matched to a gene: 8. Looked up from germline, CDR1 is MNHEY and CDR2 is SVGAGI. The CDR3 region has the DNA TGTGCCAGCACCAGGGGGCGCTTCCCCTATGGCTACACCTTC. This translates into CASTRGRFPYGYTF.